The clone carrying this T cell receptor (beta chain) was seen repeatedly, ten times or more. Its matching antigen is unknown. Germline V lookup: CDR1 SGHAT, CDR2 FQNNGV. The CDR3 spans 17 residues. Trimming cost V 4 bases and J 0 bases; bases outside gene matches: 7. The source of the sample is a study of identical twins. Study-wide findings and caveats: Cord blood beta clonotypes that were abundant carried fewer insertions, and memory repertoires showed no such trend.

Addition of a universal primer site occurred through template switching, and cDNA carried unique molecular identifiers. TCRdb itself ran the 5' RACE reads through MiXCR, one entry per CDR3 protein. The table shows a few hundred thousand distinct CDR3 sequences, with 6.5% occurring only once. This sample also belongs to another study, concerning T cells expressing NK-cell markers. That source notes: In about six donors, dominant NKG2C+ clonotypes were roughly 1.0-7.0% of CD8+ T cells. A few of the donors also had these clonotypes leading their CD3+CD56-NKG2C+ fraction.

The sequence came from a woman between 18 and 29 years old in good health. This chain joins TRBV11-2 and TRBJ2-3, with 10 bases identical to TRBD2. Material: CD8+ T cells sorted from blood. The DNA for the CDR3 is TGTGCCAGCAGCTCGCACACTAGCGGGGTGAGCACAGATACGCAGTATTTT. Protein product: CASSSHTSGVSTDTQYF.